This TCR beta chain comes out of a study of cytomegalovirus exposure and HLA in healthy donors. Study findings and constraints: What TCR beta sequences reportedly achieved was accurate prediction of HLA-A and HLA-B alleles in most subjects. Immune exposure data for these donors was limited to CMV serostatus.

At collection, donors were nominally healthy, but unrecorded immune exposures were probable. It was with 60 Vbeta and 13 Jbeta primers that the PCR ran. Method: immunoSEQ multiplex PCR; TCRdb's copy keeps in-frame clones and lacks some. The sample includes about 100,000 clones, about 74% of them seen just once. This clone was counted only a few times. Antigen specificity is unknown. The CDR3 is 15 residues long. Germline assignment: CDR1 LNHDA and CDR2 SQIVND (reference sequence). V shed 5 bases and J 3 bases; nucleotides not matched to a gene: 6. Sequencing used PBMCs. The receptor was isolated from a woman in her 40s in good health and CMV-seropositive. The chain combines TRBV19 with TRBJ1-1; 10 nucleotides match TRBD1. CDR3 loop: CASSFSGTGDTEAFF. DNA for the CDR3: TGTGCCAGTAGTTTTTCCGGGACAGGGGACACTGAAGCTTTCTTT.